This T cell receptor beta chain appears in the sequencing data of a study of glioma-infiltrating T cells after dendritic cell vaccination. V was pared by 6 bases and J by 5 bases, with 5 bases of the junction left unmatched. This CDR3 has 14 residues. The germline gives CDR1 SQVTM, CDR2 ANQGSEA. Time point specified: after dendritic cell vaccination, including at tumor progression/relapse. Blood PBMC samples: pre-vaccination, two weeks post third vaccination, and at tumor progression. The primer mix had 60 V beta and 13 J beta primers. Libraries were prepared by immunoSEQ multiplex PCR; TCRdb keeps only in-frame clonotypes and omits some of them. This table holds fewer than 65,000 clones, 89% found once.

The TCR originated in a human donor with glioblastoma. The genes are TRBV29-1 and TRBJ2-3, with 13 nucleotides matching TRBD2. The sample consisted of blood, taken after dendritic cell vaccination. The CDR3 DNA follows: TGCAGCGTGGGGGGACTAGCGGGACTAGATACGCAGTATTTT. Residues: CSVGGLAGLDTQYF.